This T cell receptor beta chain appears in the sequencing data of a study of regulatory T cells in long-lasting Graves disease. The CDR3 runs 15 residues. From germline, CDR1 is MNHEY and CDR2 SVGEGT. After removal of 6 bases from V and 5 bases from J, the junction contained 9 bases not matched to a gene. Study-wide results and limits: TCR diversity was lower in persistent than newly diagnosed Graves' disease.

The authors built TCR beta libraries using iRepertoire HTBI primers and Arm-PCR of CDR3 regions. TCRdb passed the multiplex PCR reads through MiXCR, listing each CDR3 protein once. Of around 420,000 distinct CDR3 sequences listed, approximately 15% are singletons. The sample's time point: newly diagnosed GD, antithyroid drugs for less than 3 months. Extracted PBMC RNA gave rise to the TCR library. About this clonotype: Antigen specificity is unknown.

The sample was also reused in another study, on T cells in Graves' hyperthyroidism and ophthalmopathy.

J is TRBJ2-1 and V is TRBV6-2 or TRBV6-3, with 8 bases aligning to TRBD1. The sequence came from a woman aged 40 to 50 with Graves disease. Sequencing was performed on peripheral blood mononuclear cells (PBMCs), taken at new diagnosis, from a patient treated with antithyroid drugs. CDR3 sequence reads: CASRKPGQVNNEQFF. The CDR3 bases are TGTGCCAGCAGAAAACCGGGACAGGTGAACAATGAGCAGTTCTTC.